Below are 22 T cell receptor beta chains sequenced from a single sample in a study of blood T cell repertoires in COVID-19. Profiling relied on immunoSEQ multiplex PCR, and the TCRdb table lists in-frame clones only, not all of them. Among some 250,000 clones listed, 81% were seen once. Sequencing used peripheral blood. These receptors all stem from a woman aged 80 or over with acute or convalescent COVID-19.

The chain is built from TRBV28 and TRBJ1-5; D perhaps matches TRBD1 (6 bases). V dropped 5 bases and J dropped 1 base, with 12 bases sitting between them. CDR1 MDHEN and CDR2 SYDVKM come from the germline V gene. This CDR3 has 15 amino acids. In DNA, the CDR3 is TGTGCCAGCAGTCTACAGGGCGGGAGCAATCAGCCCCAGCATTTT. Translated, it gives CASSLQGGSNQPQHF.

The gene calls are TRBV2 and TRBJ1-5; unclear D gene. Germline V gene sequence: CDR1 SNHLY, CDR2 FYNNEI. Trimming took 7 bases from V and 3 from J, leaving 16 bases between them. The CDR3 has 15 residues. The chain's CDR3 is CASKPLEGYNQPQHF. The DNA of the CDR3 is TGTGCCAGCAAACCCTTAGAGGGATACAATCAGCCCCAGCATTTT.

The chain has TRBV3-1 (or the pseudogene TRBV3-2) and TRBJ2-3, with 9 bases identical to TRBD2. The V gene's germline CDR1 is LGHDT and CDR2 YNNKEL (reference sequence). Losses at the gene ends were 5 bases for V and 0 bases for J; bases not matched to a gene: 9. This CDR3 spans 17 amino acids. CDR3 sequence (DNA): TGTGCCAGCAGCGATGGGGTAGCGGGGGAGAGCACAGATACGCAGTATTTT. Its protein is CASSDGVAGESTDTQYF.

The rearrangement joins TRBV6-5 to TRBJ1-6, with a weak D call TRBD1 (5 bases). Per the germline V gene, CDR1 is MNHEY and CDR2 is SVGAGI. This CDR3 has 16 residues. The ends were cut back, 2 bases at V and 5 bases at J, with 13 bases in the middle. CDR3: CASSYTSQGNNSPLHF. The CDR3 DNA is TGTGCCAGCAGTTACACCTCTCAGGGAAATAATTCACCCCTCCACTTT.

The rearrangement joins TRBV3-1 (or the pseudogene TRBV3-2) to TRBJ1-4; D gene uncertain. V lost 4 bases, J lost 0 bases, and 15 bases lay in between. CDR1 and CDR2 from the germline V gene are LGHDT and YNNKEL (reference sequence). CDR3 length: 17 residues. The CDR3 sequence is CASSRRADTATNEKLFF. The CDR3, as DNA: TGTGCCAGCAGCCGAAGAGCCGACACTGCAACTAATGAAAAACTGTTTTTT.

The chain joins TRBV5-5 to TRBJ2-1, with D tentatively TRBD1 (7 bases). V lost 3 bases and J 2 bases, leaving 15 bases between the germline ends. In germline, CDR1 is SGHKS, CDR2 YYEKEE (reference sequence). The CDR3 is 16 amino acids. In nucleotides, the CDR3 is TGTGCCAGCAGCTCTGCGGGGACAGCTCCCTACAATGAGCAGTTCTTC. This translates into CASSSAGTAPYNEQFF.

The CDR3 nucleotides are TGTGCCAGCAGTTTTCAGTCCTATGGCTACACCTTC. The encoded protein is CASSFQSYGYTF. This chain links TRBV12-3 or TRBV12-4 with TRBJ1-2; D unresolved. V lost 3 bases, J lost 4 bases, and 6 bases lay in between. This CDR3 has 12 residues.

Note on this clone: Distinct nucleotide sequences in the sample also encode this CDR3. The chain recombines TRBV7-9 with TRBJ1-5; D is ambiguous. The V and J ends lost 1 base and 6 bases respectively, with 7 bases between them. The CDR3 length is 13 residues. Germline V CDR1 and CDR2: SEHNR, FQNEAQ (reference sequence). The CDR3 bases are TGTGCCAGCAGCTTAGGCAGTTCTCAGCCCCAGCATTTT. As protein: CASSLGSSQPQHF.

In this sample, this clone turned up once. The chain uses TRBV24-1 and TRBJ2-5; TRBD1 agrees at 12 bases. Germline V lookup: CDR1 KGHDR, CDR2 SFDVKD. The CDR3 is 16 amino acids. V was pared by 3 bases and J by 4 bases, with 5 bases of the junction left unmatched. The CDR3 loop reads CATSDGGQGARETQYF. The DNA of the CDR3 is TGTGCCACCAGTGATGGGGGACAGGGGGCCAGAGAGACCCAGTACTTC.

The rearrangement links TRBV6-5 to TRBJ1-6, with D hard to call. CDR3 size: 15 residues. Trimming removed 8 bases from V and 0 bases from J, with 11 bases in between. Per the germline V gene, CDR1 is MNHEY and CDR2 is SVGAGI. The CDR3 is CASPSGSSYNSPLHF. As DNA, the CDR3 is TGTGCCAGCCCGTCCGGGAGCTCCTATAATTCACCCCTCCACTTT.

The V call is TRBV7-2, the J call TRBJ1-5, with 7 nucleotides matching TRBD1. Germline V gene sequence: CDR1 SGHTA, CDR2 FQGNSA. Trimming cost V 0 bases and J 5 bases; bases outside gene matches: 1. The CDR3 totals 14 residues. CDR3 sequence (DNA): TGTGCCAGCAGCTTAGCAGGGGGCTATCAGCCCCAGCATTTT. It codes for CASSLAGGYQPQHF.

Here the CDR3 DNA reads TGCAGTGATAGTATTCAGGGTCTACTTTACGATGAGCAGTTCTTC. Encoded protein: CSDSIQGLLYDEQFF. This sequence joins TRBV20-1 and TRBJ2-1; TRBD1 might be the D (5 bases). The CDR3 runs to 15 residues. CDR1 is DFQATT and CDR2 is SNEGSKA in the germline V gene (reference sequence). V lost 7 bases, J lost 8 bases, and 24 bases lay in between.

CDR3 bases: TGTGCCAGTAGGGAGGGGGCCCATAGCAATCAGCCCCAGCATTTT. It codes for CASREGAHSNQPQHF. The rearrangement uses TRBV19 and TRBJ1-5; 7 bases line up with TRBD1. V shed 6 bases and J 0 bases; nucleotides not matched to a gene: 5. Germline loops: CDR1 LNHDA, CDR2 SQIVND (reference sequence). This CDR3 comprises 15 residues.

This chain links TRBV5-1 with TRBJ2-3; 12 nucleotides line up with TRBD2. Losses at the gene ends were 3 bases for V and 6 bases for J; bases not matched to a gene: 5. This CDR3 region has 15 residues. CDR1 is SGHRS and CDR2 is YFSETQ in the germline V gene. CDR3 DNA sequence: TGCGCCAGCAGCTCGGGACTAGCGGGTTTGGATACGCAGTATTTT. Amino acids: CASSSGLAGLDTQYF.

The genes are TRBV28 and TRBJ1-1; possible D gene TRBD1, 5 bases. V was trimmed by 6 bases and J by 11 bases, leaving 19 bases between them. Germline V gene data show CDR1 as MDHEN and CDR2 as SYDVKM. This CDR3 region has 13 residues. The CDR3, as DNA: TGTGCCAGCAGATCCGGGGGGACTGGCGGTGCTTTCTTT. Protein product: CASRSGGTGGAFF.

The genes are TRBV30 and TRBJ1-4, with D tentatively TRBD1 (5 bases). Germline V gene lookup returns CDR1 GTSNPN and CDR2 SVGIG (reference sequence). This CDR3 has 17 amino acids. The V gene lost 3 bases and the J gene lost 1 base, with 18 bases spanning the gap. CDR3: CAWRDPRVRKTNEKLFF. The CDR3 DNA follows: TGTGCCTGGAGAGACCCCAGGGTCAGAAAAACTAATGAAAAACTGTTTTTT.

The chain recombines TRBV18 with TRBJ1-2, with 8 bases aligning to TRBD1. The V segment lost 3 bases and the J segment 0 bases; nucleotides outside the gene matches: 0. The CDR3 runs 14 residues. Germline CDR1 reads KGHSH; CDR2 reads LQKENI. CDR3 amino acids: CASSPDRANYGYTF. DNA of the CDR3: TGTGCCAGCTCACCGGACAGGGCTAACTATGGCTACACCTTC. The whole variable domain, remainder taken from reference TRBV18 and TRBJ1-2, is NAGVMQNPRHLVRRRGQEARLRCSPMKGHSHVYWYRQLPEEGLKFMVYLQKENIIDESGMPKERFSAEFPKEGPSILRIQQVVRGDSAAYFCASSPDRANYGYTFGSGTRLTVV.

CDR3 region: CASRQGLNTGELFF. DNA for the CDR3: TGTGCTAGTCGACAGGGGCTCAACACCGGGGAGCTGTTTTTT. The chain has TRBV12-5 and TRBJ2-2, with TRBD1 identical over 8 bases. This CDR3 region has 14 residues. V trimming: 8 bases; J trimming: 2 bases; junction bases outside the gene matches: 4. Germline lookup yields CDR1 LGHNT and CDR2 FRNRAP.

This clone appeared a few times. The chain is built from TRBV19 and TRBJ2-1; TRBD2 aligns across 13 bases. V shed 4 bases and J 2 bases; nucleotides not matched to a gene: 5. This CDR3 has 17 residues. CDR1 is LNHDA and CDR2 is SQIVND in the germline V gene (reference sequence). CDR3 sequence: CASSKGGTSGTYNEQFF. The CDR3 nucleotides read TGTGCCAGTAGTAAAGGCGGGACTAGCGGGACCTACAATGAGCAGTTCTTC.

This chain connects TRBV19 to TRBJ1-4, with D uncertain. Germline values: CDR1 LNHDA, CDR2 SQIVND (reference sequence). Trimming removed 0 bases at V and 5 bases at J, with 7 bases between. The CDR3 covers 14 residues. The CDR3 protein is CASSIDRENEKLFF. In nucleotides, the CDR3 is TGTGCCAGTAGTATAGATCGAGAGAATGAAAAACTGTTTTTT.

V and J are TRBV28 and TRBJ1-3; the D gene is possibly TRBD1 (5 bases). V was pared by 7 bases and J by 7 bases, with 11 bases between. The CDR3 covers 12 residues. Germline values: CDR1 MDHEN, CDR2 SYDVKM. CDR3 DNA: TGTGCCAGCAAGGCAGGGTACAACACCATATATTTT. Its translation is CASKAGYNTIYF. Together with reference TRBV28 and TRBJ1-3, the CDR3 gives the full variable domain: DVKVTQSSRYLVKRTGEKVFLECVQDMDHENMFWYRQDPGLGLRLIYFSYDVKMKEKGDIPEGYSVSREKKERFSLILESASTNQTSMYLCASKAGYNTIYFGEGSWLTVV.

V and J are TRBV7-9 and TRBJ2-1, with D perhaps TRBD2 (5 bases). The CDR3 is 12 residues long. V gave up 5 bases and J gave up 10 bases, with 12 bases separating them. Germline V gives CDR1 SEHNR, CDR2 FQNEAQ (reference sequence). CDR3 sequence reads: CASSPRGQEQFF. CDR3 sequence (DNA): TGTGCCAGCAGCCCACGCGGGCAAGAGCAGTTCTTC.